This paragraph reports one T cell receptor beta chain. Its cognate antigen is unknown. Germline lookup yields CDR1 SGHRS and CDR2 YFSETQ. This CDR3 region has 15 residues. These data are taken from a study of CXCR3-negative and CXCR3-positive naive CD8 T cells. UMI-labeled TRB cDNA libraries were prepared by 5' RACE. TCRdb re-called the 5' RACE reads and catalogs CDR3 proteins one per entry, DNA excluded. This sample's clone table lists 50,000 to 65,000 distinct CDR3 sequences. Study results and limitations: Partly lower CXCR3 expression followed cryopreservation, and most assays relied on fresh PBMCs. Memory CD8+ cells had much lower diversity, and both naive subsets had comparably high diversity.

Every CD8+ T cell subset underwent triplicate sorting at 300,000 cells apiece. The CD45RO-CCR7+CD27+CD95- phenotype denoted naive CD8+ T cells. The chain couples TRBV5-1 to TRBJ2-1; the TRBD1 assignment by TCRdb is unverifiable without DNA. The source of this sequence is a human donor in good health. Some clones in this sample may be carry-over from other donors' samples. The material sequenced was naive CXCR3- CD8+ T cells from blood. Subset reported: CD45RO-CCR7+CD27+CD95- naive CD8+ T cells lacking CXCR3 (TNR3-). The CDR3 loop is CASSLEGEPYNEQFF.